The rows below give T cell receptor beta chains drawn from one sample of a study of quantifying T cell responses using KT2 cells. TCRdb re-derived calls from the UMI-ligation and nested PCR reads in MiXCR, one entry per CDR3 protein. The sample has tens of thousands of distinct CDR3 sequences, roughly 7.2% seen once. The specimen was PBMCs spiked with cells of the T cell clone KT2. Receptor source: a human donor. Both conserved end residues are part of each CDR3.

j_call v_call cdr3_aa
TRBJ2-5 TRBV18 CASSFGQAETQYF
TRBJ1-2 TRBV7-8 CASSYSGTAGGYTF
TRBJ1-2 TRBV10-3 CAISDRQVYGYTF
TRBJ2-2 TRBV4-2 CASSQVEPGELFF
TRBJ2-1 TRBV12-3/TRBV12-4 CASSLAGGSEQFF
TRBJ2-1 TRBV12-3/TRBV12-4 CASRKTSHEQFF
TRBJ2-7 TRBV7-9 CASRQGGYEQYF
TRBJ2-1 TRBV11-2 CASSLARGRFYNEQFF
TRBJ2-1 TRBV12-3/TRBV12-4 CASSFRRQEQFF
TRBJ2-5 TRBV7-9 CATTGGIETQYF
TRBJ2-1 TRBV29-1 CSVGTRLTDEQFF
TRBJ2-7 TRBV27 CASSSRGAPRNQYF
TRBJ2-3 TRBV20-1 CSALLAGPRDTQYF
TRBJ2-3 TRBV20-1 CSAGFGTSGRLGTDTQYF
TRBJ1-2 TRBV12-3/TRBV12-4 CASTLWGRGLGYGYTF
TRBJ2-2 TRBV20-1 CSAHDLPGGELFF
TRBJ2-3 TRBV6-4 CASSDSVTDTQYF
TRBJ1-1 TRBV29-1 CSVAWSNTEAFF
TRBJ2-3 TRBV6-6 CASSYSTRDGDRGHFSTDTQYF
TRBJ1-2 TRBV6-1 CASIQYQGEANYGYTF
TRBJ1-5 TRBV20-1 CSAGAQGSGPQHF
TRBJ1-1 TRBV11-2 CASSLASIGDRKNTEAFF
TRBJ1-2 TRBV19 CATWGSDLATTF
TRBJ1-2 TRBV7-9 CASSLDREEASYGYTF
TRBJ2-1 TRBV12-3/TRBV12-4 CASSSRMGLAYNEQFF